This T cell receptor (beta chain) appears in the sequencing data of a study of shared clonotypes between healthy human individuals. Study as a whole: Participating donors consisted of two women and a few men aged 18 to 49.

In germline, CDR1 is MDHEN, CDR2 SYDVKM. The CDR3 spans 15 residues. V was pared by 4 bases and J by 0 bases, with 6 bases of the junction left unmatched. Deep level was the assay's run setting. Sequencing used immunoSEQ multiplex PCR; TCRdb keeps in-frame clones, though not all of them. The table has 2 million to 2.5 million clones, around 92% seen once. This rearrangement joins TRBV28 to TRBJ2-7, with TRBD1 matching 7 bases. This clonotype was obtained from a man between 18 and 29 years old in good health. Some clones in this sample may be carry-over from other donors' samples. Sequences were obtained from naive CD4+ T cells from PBMCs. Documented subset: CD45RA+ positively selected. This chain's CDR3 is CASSYGQASSYEQYF. The CDR3 DNA reads as TGTGCCAGCAGTTACGGACAGGCCAGCTCCTACGAGCAGTACTTC. Full variable domain (remainder filled in from reference TRBV28 and TRBJ2-7): DVKVTQSSRYLVKRTGEKVFLECVQDMDHENMFWYRQDPGLGLRLIYFSYDVKMKEKGDIPEGYSVSREKKERFSLILESASTNQTSMYLCASSYGQASSYEQYFGPGTRLTVT.